The present T cell receptor (beta chain) was sequenced within a study of OX40 agonist ivuxolimab in advanced cancers. Study at large: Patients received ivuxolimab, an intravenous treatment, every 2 weeks at 0.01 to 10 mg/kg. Study-level points and caveats: Clonal expansion from baseline to week 6 occurred in both CD4+ and CD8+ T cells. The specificity for antigen of the expanded peripheral T cells was not determined.

From germline, CDR1 is ENHRY and CDR2 SYGVKD. Trimming cost V 2 bases and J 8 bases, with 12 bases left between them. This CDR3 has 14 residues. On this clone itself: Its antigen is not identified.

Peripheral blood came from all dose cohorts at three timepoints. Clones were read by immunoSEQ multiplex PCR, and TCRdb kept only the in-frame ones, dropping some. The sample contains about 32,000 clones, about three quarters of which appear only once. Sequencing was performed on CD4+ or CD8+ T cells sorted from blood, taken in a trial of the OX40 agonist ivuxolimab. This TCR was recovered from an adult with an advanced solid tumor such as melanoma, head and neck, liver or kidney cancer. This chain links TRBV10-3 with TRBJ1-4; D unclear. DNA of the CDR3: TGTGCCATCAGTGAGGGAGGGCCAGCGGAAAAACTGTTTTTT. Translated: CAISEGGPAEKLFF.